This T cell receptor beta chain stems from a study of type 1 regulatory T cells (dated by TCRdb to the early 2020s). Regarding the study in general: The study characterized an in vitro protocol that generated a Tr1-enriched, alloantigen-specific CD4 T cell product named T-allo10. T-allo10 was under clinical evaluation in patients with hematological malignancies receiving allogeneic hematopoietic stem cell transplantation.

T-allo10 cells derived from donors were reported to be host alloantigen-specific and anergic, and to suppress in an alloantigen-specific manner. On this clonotype itself: Its binding antigen is unknown. At one end, the junction sequence differs from germline, possibly due to a read error.

TCRdb records Illumina MiSeq as the sequencer. The public sequencing data were trimmed at Q25 with fastp and processed into clonotypes with MiXCR by TCRdb, which kept only in-frame beta chains. When rows share a CDR3 protein, they turn into one entry using the most common DNA and genes. This sample comprises fewer than 70,000 distinct CDR3 sequences, 63% of them detected only once. Jointly, the top ten make up 6% to 9% of the sample. The CDR3 covers 13 residues, taking in both the cysteine and the phenylalanine. Only the CDR3 portion is preserved as DNA: 39 bases, with reading frame beginning at the first base. The germline V gene provides CDR1 LGHNA and CDR2 YSLEER.

This sequence was found in a human donor in good health. Sequences were obtained from cultured T cells, either the whole culture or a sorted T cell fraction (not recorded which). The cell subset or site label for this specimen denotes: Tr1-enriched cell product generated in vitro against host alloantigens. The chain is encoded by TRBV4-3 joined to TRBJ2-7, with no confidently assigned D gene. The nucleotide sequence reads as follows: TGCACCAGCAGCCAAGATCTAGAGGACGAGCAGTACTTC. The resulting protein is CTSSQDLEDEQYF.